This TCR beta chain was identified in a study of CD4+ T cells in melanoma. Regarding this clone: The antigen is unknown.

From germline, CDR1 is MNHEY and CDR2 SMNVEV (reference sequence). V shed 3 bases, J shed 4 bases, and the junction held 2 bases outside the gene matches. The CDR3 spans 14 residues. Assay used: immunoSEQ multiplex PCR; TCRdb lists only in-frame clones, some missing. Seen here are 18,000 or so clones, over 70% observed once, and the top ten hold under 7%. Study outcomes and limitations: Reportedly, melanoma neoantigen-specific CD4+ T cells showed varied differentiation states. CD8+ T cell, macrophage and B cell function reportedly correlated with neoantigen-specific CD4+ T cells.

Sequencing input: cells from a culture (not recorded whether cultured in vitro). The J gene is TRBJ2-5, the V gene TRBV27; 10 bases agree with TRBD2. This sequence originates from a human donor with melanoma. The CDR3 sequence: CASSFRLAGETQYF. CDR3 in DNA: TGTGCCAGCAGTTTCCGACTAGCGGGAGAGACCCAGTACTTC.